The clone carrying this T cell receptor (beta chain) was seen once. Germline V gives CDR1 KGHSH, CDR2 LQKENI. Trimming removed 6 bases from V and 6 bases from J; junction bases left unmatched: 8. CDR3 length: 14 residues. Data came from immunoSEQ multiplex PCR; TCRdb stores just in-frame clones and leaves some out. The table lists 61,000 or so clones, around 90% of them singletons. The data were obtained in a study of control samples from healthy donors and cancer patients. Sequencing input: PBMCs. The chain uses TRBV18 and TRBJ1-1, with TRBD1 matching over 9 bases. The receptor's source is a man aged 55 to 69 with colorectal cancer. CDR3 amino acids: CASSQDRGTPEAFF. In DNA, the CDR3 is TGTGCCAGCTCTCAGGACAGGGGTACGCCTGAAGCTTTCTTT.